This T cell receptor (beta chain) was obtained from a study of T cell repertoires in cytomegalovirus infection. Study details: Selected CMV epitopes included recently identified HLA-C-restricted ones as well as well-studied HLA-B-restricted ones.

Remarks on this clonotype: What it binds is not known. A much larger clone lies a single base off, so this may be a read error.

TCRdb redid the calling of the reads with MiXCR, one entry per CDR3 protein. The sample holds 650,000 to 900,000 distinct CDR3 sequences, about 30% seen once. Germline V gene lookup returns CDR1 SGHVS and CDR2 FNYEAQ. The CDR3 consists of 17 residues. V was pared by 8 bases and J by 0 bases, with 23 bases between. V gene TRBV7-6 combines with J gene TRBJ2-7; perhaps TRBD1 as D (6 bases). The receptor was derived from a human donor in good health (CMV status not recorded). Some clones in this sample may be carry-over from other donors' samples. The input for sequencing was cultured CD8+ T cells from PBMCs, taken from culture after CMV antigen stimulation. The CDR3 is CASGRAKGDTFSYEQYF. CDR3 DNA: TGTGCCAGCGGCCGAGCTAAGGGGGATACCTTCTCCTACGAGCAGTACTTC.